The 28 T cell receptor beta chains listed next were all sequenced from one sample in a study of blood T cell repertoires in COVID-19 (dated by TCRdb to 2020 to 2022). Library generation was performed with the immunoSEQ multiplex PCR assay. Here the immuneACCESS table is served through TCRdb, limited to in-frame sequences with V and J called. Missing clones are a known gap in these copies; in checked studies unresolved V genes cover under half, and the rest lacks a known reason. For this sample the table gives more than 300,000 clones, of which 85% to 90% were detected only once. Of the sample, over 6% falls within the top ten clones. Sequenced material: peripheral blood. The receptors derive from a woman aged 45-65 years with COVID-19, enrolled during active disease.

This sequence joins TRBV9 and TRBJ2-1; 10 bases map to TRBD2. There are 13 residues in the CDR3. The V segment lost 3 bases and the J segment 7 bases; nucleotides outside the gene matches: 1. Germline loops: CDR1 SGDLS, CDR2 YYNGEE. The CDR3 DNA reads as TGTGCCAGCAGCGCTAGCGGGAGTAATGAGCAGTTCTTC. Its translation is CASSASGSNEQFF.

This sequence joins TRBV15 and TRBJ2-5; the match to TRBD2 covers 7 bases. The CDR3 totals 16 residues. The V segment lost 2 bases and the J segment 5 bases; nucleotides outside the gene matches: 11. Germline assignment: CDR1 LNHNV and CDR2 YYDKDF (reference sequence). CDR3 bases: TGTGCCACCAGCAGAATTCGAATAGCGGGTGTGGAGACCCAGTACTTC. It translates to CATSRIRIAGVETQYF.

The gene calls are TRBV7-2 and TRBJ2-7, with a possible D match to TRBD2 (7 bases). This CDR3 spans 13 amino acids. Looked up from germline, CDR1 is SGHTA and CDR2 is FQGNSA. V was trimmed by 11 bases and J by 5 bases, leaving 19 bases between them. The CDR3 reads CALERGALNEQYF. The CDR3 bases are TGTGCCCTCGAACGGGGGGCGCTTAACGAGCAGTACTTC.

This clone was observed once. The chain employs TRBV7-3 and TRBJ1-6; TRBD1 is a possible D gene (6 bases). This CDR3 comprises 14 residues. CDR1 SGHTA and CDR2 FQGTGA come from the germline V gene. V lost 1 base to trimming and J lost 6 bases, with 7 bases between them. CDR3 sequence reads: CASSLMGANSPLHF. DNA for the CDR3: TGTGCCAGCAGCTTAATGGGGGCTAATTCACCCCTCCACTTT.

The chain uses TRBV25-1 and TRBJ2-2, with no clear D. Per germline, CDR1 MGHDK and CDR2 SYGVNS. There are 16 residues in the CDR3. Deletions cut 3 bases from V and 0 bases from J, with 11 bases between. Here the CDR3 reads CASSDLAAPNTGELFF. The CDR3 DNA reads TGTGCCAGCAGTGACCTGGCCGCACCGAACACCGGGGAGCTGTTTTTT.

Worth noting for this clone: This specimen includes other DNA sequences encoding the same CDR3. The V and J genes are TRBV27 and TRBJ1-2; tentative D call: TRBD1 (6 bases). There are 14 residues in the CDR3. V lost 6 bases and J 2 bases, leaving 13 bases between the germline ends. Germline CDR1 is MNHEY and CDR2 is SMNVEV (reference sequence). CDR3 in amino acids: CASSLQGSNYGYTF. The CDR3 DNA is TGTGCCAGCAGCCTACAGGGATCCAACTATGGCTACACCTTC.

This chain connects TRBV11-3 to TRBJ2-5; TRBD2 matches at 14 bases. V shed 5 bases, J shed 0 bases, and the junction held 2 bases outside the gene matches. Germline CDR1 and CDR2: SGHNT and YENEEA. The CDR3 loop spans 16 amino acids. The CDR3 loop reads CASSPGLAGDQETQYF. As DNA, the CDR3 is TGTGCCAGCAGCCCGGGACTAGCGGGAGACCAAGAGACCCAGTACTTC.

This clone was observed a single time. The V and J genes are TRBV11-3 and TRBJ2-1; no definite D call. V lost 1 base and J lost 5, with 9 bases in between. Germline V gives CDR1 SGHNT, CDR2 YENEEA. CDR3 size: 14 residues. The DNA for the CDR3 is TGTGCCAGCAGCTTAGTAGGAGTCAACAATGAGCAGTTCTTC. It translates to CASSLVGVNNEQFF. Complete variable domain (other parts from reference TRBV11-3 and TRBJ2-1): EAGVVQSPRYKIIEKKQPVAFWCNPISGHNTLYWYLQNLGQGPELLIRYENEEAVDDSQLPKDRFSAERLKGVDSTLKIQPAELGDSAVYLCASSLVGVNNEQFFGPGTRLTVL.

The chain recombines TRBV6-5 with TRBJ1-3; D is ambiguous. Germline loops: CDR1 MNHEY, CDR2 SVGAGI. The length of the CDR3 is 14 residues. V was clipped by 6 bases and J by 3 bases, with 12 bases between them. The CDR3 coding sequence is TGTGCCAGCAGACACCGGGGAGGTGGAAACACCATATATTTT. Translating it yields CASRHRGGGNTIYF.

The chain has TRBV5-1 and TRBJ2-7, with a weak D call TRBD2 (5 bases). V dropped 2 bases and J dropped 0 bases, with 9 bases sitting between them. The CDR3 consists of 14 residues. In germline, CDR1 is SGHRS, CDR2 YFSETQ. The CDR3 spells CASSLGSPSYEQYF. For the CDR3, the DNA is TGCGCCAGCAGCTTAGGGAGCCCCTCCTACGAGCAGTACTTC.

The V and J genes are TRBV25-1 and TRBJ2-7, with 7 bases matching TRBD1. Germline CDR1 and CDR2: MGHDK and SYGVNS. V gave up 5 bases and J gave up 2 bases; unmatched junction bases: 9. The length of the CDR3 is 15 residues. CDR3 protein: CASSRDRAGTYEQYF. In DNA form, the CDR3 reads TGTGCCAGCAGTAGAGACAGGGCTGGAACCTACGAGCAGTACTTC.

The rearrangement uses TRBV5-1 and TRBJ2-3, with D hard to call. The ends were cut back, 0 bases at V and 4 bases at J, with 12 bases in the middle. Looked up from germline, CDR1 is SGHRS and CDR2 is YFSETQ. There are 15 residues in the CDR3. In DNA, the CDR3 is TGCGCCAGCAGCTTGGCCGACATTTTCGCAGATACGCAGTATTTT. Translation: CASSLADIFADTQYF.

The chain is built from TRBV18 and TRBJ2-1; 15 positions match TRBD2. The CDR3 consists of 16 residues. Per the germline V gene, CDR1 is KGHSH and CDR2 is LQKENI. V was clipped by 3 bases and J by 11 bases; unmatched bases: 8. The CDR3, as DNA: TGTGCCAGCTCACCGCCCGGACTAGCGGGAGGGAGTAAGCAGTTCTTC. As protein: CASSPPGLAGGSKQFF.

This clone came up once. The rearrangement uses TRBV18 and TRBJ1-1; TRBD1 is a possible D gene (6 bases). The germline V gene has CDR1 KGHSH and CDR2 LQKENI. The CDR3 covers 17 residues. V was cut by 3 bases and J by 3 bases, with 20 bases left in between. This CDR3 reads CASSPTGTPTSDTEAFF. The CDR3 coding sequence is TGTGCCAGCTCACCGACCGGGACACCTACCTCCGACACTGAAGCTTTCTTT.

J is TRBJ1-4 and V is TRBV13, with 8 bases lining up with TRBD1. Germline values: CDR1 PRHDT, CDR2 FYEKMQ (reference sequence). This CDR3 is 15 amino acids long. J was trimmed by 7 bases and V by 6 bases; bases with no gene match: 10. The CDR3 DNA follows: TGTGCCAGCAGAGAAATTGGACAGGGAGGTGAAAAACTGTTTTTT. Translating it yields CASREIGQGGEKLFF.

The table lists this clone with a few counts. The chain couples TRBV27 to TRBJ1-6; 7 nucleotides align to TRBD1. The CDR3 has 15 residues. The junction had 4 bases not matched to a gene; V was cut back by 8 bases and J by 0 bases. Germline V gene sequence: CDR1 MNHEY, CDR2 SMNVEV (reference sequence). CDR3 loop: CASRDRSSYNSPLHF. In nucleotides, the CDR3 is TGTGCCAGCCGGGACAGAAGCTCCTATAATTCACCCCTCCACTTT.

The rearrangement links TRBV19 to TRBJ2-7; TRBD2 agrees at 11 bases. The V and J ends lost 3 bases and 3 bases, in that order; junction bases with no gene match: 4. The CDR3 totals 15 residues. Germline CDR1 and CDR2: LNHDA and SQIVND (reference sequence). Here the CDR3 reads CASSISGTSGYEQYF. The DNA of the CDR3 is TGTGCCAGTAGTATCTCCGGGACTAGCGGCTACGAGCAGTACTTC. Supplemented by reference TRBV19 and TRBJ2-7, the full variable domain reads DGGITQSPKYLFRKEGQNVTLSCEQNLNHDAMYWYRQDPGQGLRLIYYSQIVNDFQKGDIAEGYSVSREKKESFPLTVTSAQKNPTAFYLCASSISGTSGYEQYFGPGTRLTVT.

This chain links TRBV4-1 with TRBJ2-7, with 8 bases matching TRBD1. CDR1 and CDR2 (germline): MGHRA, YSYEKL. The V segment lost 7 bases and the J segment 3 bases; nucleotides outside the gene matches: 20. The CDR3 length is 18 residues. CDR3 residues: CASTPLFRRGTGHYEQYF. DNA for the CDR3: TGCGCCAGCACCCCACTTTTTCGGCGCGGGACAGGCCACTACGAGCAGTACTTC.

The DNA for the CDR3 is TGTGCCAGCAGTTACTCCCACGGGGGAACTGAAGCTTTCTTT. It translates to CASSYSHGGTEAFF. This chain links TRBV6-5 with TRBJ1-1; TRBD1 might be the D (5 bases). The V end was cut by 0 bases, the J end by 5 bases, with 10 bases between. The CDR3 runs 14 residues. CDR1 and CDR2 from the germline V gene are MNHEY and SVGAGI.

The rearrangement links TRBV4-3 to TRBJ1-4; D not resolved. Trimming left V 4 bases short and J 7 bases short, with 7 bases between. The CDR3 contains 12 residues. Germline V lookup: CDR1 LGHNA, CDR2 YSLEER. The CDR3 spells CASSLIGEKLFF. CDR3 nucleotides: TGCGCCAGCAGCCTTATCGGTGAAAAACTGTTTTTT.

This sequence joins TRBV19 and TRBJ2-7; 9 bases are shared with TRBD1. The V gene end was trimmed by 5 bases and the J gene end by 3 bases; junction bases not matched to a gene: 5. The length of the CDR3 is 14 residues. Germline values: CDR1 LNHDA, CDR2 SQIVND (reference sequence). The DNA of the CDR3 is TGTGCCAGTAGTCCAAGACAGGGGGGCTACGAGCAGTACTTC. It translates to CASSPRQGGYEQYF.

V is TRBV19 and J is TRBJ1-2, with D tentatively TRBD1 (6 bases). Germline loops: CDR1 LNHDA, CDR2 SQIVND (reference sequence). The CDR3 consists of 14 residues. Trimming shortened V by 2 bases and J by 8 bases, and 15 bases separated the two germline ends. CDR3 bases: TGTGCCAGTAGTATAAACGGCCAACAGGGCGGCTACACCTTC. This encodes CASSINGQQGGYTF.

This chain uses TRBV2 with TRBJ2-2; 8 nucleotides align to TRBD2. Per the germline V gene, CDR1 is SNHLY and CDR2 is FYNNEI. J was trimmed by 1 base and V by 3 bases; bases with no gene match: 7. The CDR3 runs to 17 residues. The CDR3 loop is CASSDDGSGVNTGELFF. In DNA form, the CDR3 reads TGTGCCAGCAGTGATGATGGTAGCGGGGTGAACACCGGGGAGCTGTTTTTT.

This clone appeared a single time. V gene TRBV30 combines with J gene TRBJ1-6; 12 bases agree with TRBD1. CDR3 length: 15 amino acids. The germline CDR1 and CDR2 sequences are GTSNPN and SVGIG (reference sequence). Germline trimming cut 2 bases from V and 11 bases from J; bases unmatched to any gene: 7. The CDR3 coding sequence is TGTGCCTGGAGTTATTGGGGACAGGGGGCTCCACCCCTCCACTTT. Its protein product is CAWSYWGQGAPPLHF.

As for this clone: Other DNA sequences in the sample encode the same CDR3. The genes are TRBV5-1 and TRBJ2-7; 10 positions agree with TRBD2. V was pared by 1 base and J by 1 base, with 2 bases of the junction left unmatched. In germline, CDR1 is SGHRS, CDR2 YFSETQ. The CDR3 runs to 15 residues. The CDR3 nucleotides are TGCGCCAGCAGCTTGTTAGCGGGAGGTTCCTACGAGCAGTACTTC. It translates to CASSLLAGGSYEQYF.

The chain employs TRBV24-1 and TRBJ2-4; D gene uncertain. The CDR3 sequence is 17 residues long. V shed 2 bases and J shed 1 base, with 14 bases lying between them. Germline loops: CDR1 KGHDR, CDR2 SFDVKD. CDR3 nucleotide sequence: TGTGCCACCAGTGATTCTTCAGCCTTGACTGCCAAAAACATTCAGTACTTC. It is translated as CATSDSSALTAKNIQYF.

The V and J genes are TRBV6-6 and TRBJ1-3, with no clear D. The CDR3 has 16 residues. CDR1 MNHNY and CDR2 SVGAGI come from the germline V gene (reference sequence). Trimming removed 3 bases at V and 0 bases at J, with 12 bases between. The CDR3 reads CASSYTLESSGNTIYF. The CDR3 DNA sequence: TGTGCCAGCAGTTATACGCTCGAGAGCTCTGGAAACACCATATATTTT.

The CDR3 DNA sequence: TGTGCCAGCAGCGTAGGGGACAGAGGAAACACCATATATTTT. Translated, it gives CASSVGDRGNTIYF. The chain couples TRBV9 to TRBJ1-3; 7 bases align to TRBD1. With 0 bases clipped from V and 4 bases from J, the junction kept 1 base outside the gene matches. Germline V gene sequence: CDR1 SGDLS, CDR2 YYNGEE. The CDR3 has 14 residues.